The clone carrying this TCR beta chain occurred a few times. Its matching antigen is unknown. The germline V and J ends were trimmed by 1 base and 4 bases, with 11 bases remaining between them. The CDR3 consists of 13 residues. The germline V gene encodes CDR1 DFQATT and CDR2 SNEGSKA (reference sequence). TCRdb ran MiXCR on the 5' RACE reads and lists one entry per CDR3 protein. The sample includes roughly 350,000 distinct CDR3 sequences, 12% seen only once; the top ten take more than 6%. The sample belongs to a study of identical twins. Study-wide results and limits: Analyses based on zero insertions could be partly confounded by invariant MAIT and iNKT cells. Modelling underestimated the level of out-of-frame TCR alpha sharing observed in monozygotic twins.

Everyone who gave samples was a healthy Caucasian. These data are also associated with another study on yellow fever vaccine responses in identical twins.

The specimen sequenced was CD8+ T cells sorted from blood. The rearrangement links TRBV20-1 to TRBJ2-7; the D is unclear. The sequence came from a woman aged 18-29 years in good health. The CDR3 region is CSARGEEGYEQYF. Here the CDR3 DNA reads TGCAGTGCTAGAGGAGAGGAAGGGTACGAGCAGTACTTC.